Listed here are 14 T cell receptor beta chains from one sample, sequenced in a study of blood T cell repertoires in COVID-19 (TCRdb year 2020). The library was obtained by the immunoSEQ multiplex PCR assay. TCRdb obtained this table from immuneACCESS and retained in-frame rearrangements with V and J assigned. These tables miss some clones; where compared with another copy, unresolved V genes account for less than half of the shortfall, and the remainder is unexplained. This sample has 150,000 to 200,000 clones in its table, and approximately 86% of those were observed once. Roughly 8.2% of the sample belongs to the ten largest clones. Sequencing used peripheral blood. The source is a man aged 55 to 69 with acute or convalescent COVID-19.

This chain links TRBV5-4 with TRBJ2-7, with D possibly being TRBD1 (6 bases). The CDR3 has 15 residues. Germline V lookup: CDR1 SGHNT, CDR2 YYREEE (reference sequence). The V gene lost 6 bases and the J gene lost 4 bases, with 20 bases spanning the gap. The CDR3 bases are TGTGCCAGCACGACTGGGGGCCAGGGGTTTTACGAGCAGTACTTC. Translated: CASTTGGQGFYEQYF.

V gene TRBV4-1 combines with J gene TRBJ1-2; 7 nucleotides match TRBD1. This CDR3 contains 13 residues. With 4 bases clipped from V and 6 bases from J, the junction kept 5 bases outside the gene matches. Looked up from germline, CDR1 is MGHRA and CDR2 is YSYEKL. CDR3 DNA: TGCGCCAGCAGCCTTAGGGGGCTGGATGGCTACACCTTC. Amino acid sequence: CASSLRGLDGYTF.

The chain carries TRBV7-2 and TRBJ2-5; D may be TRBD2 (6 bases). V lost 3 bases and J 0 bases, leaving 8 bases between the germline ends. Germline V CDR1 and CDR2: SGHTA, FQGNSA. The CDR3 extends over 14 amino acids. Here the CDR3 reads CASSLGGNQETQYF. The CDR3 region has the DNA TGTGCCAGCAGCTTGGGCGGGAACCAAGAGACCCAGTACTTC.

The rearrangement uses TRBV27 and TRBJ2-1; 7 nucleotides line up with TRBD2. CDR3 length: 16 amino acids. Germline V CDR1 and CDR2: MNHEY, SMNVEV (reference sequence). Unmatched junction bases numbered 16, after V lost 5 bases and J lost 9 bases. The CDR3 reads CASSTPLATWGGEQFF. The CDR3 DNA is TGTGCCAGCAGTACCCCACTAGCGACCTGGGGGGGTGAGCAGTTCTTC.

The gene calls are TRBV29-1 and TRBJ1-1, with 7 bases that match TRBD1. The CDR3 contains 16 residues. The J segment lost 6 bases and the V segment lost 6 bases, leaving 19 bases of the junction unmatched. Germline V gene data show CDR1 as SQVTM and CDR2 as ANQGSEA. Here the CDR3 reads CSVHPKGARTESEAFF. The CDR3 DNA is TGCAGCGTGCACCCCAAGGGGGCGCGAACTGAATCTGAAGCTTTCTTT.

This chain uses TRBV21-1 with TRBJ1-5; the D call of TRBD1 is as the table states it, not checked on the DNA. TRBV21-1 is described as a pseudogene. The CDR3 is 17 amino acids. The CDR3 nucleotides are TGTGCCAGCAGCACCCGGTCCGGGACAGGGGCGAGACAGCCCCAGCATTTT. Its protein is CASSTRSGTGARQPQHF.

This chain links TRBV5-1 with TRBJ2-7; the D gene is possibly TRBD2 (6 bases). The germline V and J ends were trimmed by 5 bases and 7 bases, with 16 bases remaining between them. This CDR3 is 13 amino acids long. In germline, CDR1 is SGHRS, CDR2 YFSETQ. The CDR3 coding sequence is TGCGCCAGCAGGGCATCGCGGGAAGGGGAGCAGTACTTC. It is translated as CASRASREGEQYF. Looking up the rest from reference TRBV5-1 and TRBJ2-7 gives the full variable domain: KAGVTQTPRYLIKTRGQQVTLSCSPISGHRSVSWYQQTPGQGLQFLFEYFSETQRNKGNFPGRFSGRQFSNSRSEMNVSTLELGDSALYLCASRASREGEQYFGPGTRLTVT.

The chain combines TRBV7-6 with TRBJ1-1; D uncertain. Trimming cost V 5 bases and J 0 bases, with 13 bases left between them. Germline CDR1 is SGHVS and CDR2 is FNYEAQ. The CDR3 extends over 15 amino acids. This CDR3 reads CASSPVVSMNTEAFF. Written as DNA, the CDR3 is TGTGCCAGCAGCCCGGTCGTGAGCATGAACACTGAAGCTTTCTTT.

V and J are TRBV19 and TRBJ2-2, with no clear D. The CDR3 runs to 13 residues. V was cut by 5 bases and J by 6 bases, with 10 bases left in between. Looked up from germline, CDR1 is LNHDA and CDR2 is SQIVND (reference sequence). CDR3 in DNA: TGTGCCAGTAGTCTCCTCTACGCCGGGGAGCTGTTTTTT. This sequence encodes CASSLLYAGELFF.

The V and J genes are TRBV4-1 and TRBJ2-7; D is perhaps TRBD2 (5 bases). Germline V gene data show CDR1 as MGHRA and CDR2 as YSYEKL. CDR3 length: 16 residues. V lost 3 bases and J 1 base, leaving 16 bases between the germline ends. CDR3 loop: CASSQGYGGLSYEQYF. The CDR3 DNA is TGCGCCAGCAGCCAGGGCTACGGCGGGTTATCCTACGAGCAGTACTTC.

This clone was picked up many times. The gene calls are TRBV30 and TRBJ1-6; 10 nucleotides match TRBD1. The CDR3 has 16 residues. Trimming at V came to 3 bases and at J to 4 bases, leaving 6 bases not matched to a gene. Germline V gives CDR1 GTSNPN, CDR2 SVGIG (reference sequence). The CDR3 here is CAWREDRGYYNSPLHF. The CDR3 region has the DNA TGTGCCTGGAGAGAGGACAGGGGGTATTATAATTCACCCCTCCACTTT.

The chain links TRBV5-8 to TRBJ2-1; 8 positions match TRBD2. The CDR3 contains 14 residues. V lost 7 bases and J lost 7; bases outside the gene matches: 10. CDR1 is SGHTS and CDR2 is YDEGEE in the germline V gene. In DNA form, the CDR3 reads TGTGCCAGCGCCTCTTCGGCGGGGGGTAATGAGCAGTTCTTC. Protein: CASASSAGGNEQFF.

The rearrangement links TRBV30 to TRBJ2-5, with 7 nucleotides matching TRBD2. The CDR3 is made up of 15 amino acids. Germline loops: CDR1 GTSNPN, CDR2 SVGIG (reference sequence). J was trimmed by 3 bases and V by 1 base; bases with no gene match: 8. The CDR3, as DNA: TGTGCCTGGAGTGGGGGGGGGACGAACAAAGAGACCCAGTACTTC. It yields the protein CAWSGGGTNKETQYF.

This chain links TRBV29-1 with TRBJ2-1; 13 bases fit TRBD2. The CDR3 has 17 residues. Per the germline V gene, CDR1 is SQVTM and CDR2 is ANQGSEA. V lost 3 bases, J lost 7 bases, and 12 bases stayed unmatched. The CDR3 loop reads CSVEGLAGMKSGNEQFF. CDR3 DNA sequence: TGCAGCGTTGAGGGACTAGCGGGAATGAAATCGGGGAATGAGCAGTTCTTC.